This entry lists 7 T cell receptor beta chains sequenced from one sample in a study of blood T cell repertoires in COVID-19. Sequencing was performed with immunoSEQ multiplex PCR; in TCRdb, only in-frame clones are kept and a portion is missing. The repertoire consists of roughly 26,000 clones, with around 86% occurring once and the leading ten covering approximately 24%. The sample was peripheral blood. These receptor sequences come from a human donor with active COVID-19. The donor label of this sample is uncertain.

The chain uses TRBV12-3 or TRBV12-4 and TRBJ2-7, with 10 bases identical to TRBD1. The CDR3 runs 13 residues. V shed 5 bases, J shed 4 bases, and the junction held 2 bases outside the gene matches. The CDR3 region is CASSPGQGYEQYF. The CDR3 coding sequence is TGTGCCAGCAGTCCGGGACAGGGGTACGAGCAGTACTTC.

The chain links TRBV4-1 to TRBJ2-7; D might be TRBD2 (6 bases). The CDR3 has 18 amino acids. The germline gives CDR1 MGHRA, CDR2 YSYEKL. Trimming left V 0 bases short and J 2 bases short, with 20 bases between. CDR3 nucleotide sequence: TGCGCCAGCAGCCAAGAGGGTACGAGCGGGCCCAGGCCCTACGAGCAGTACTTC. As protein: CASSQEGTSGPRPYEQYF.

V gene TRBV7-3 combines with J gene TRBJ2-1; 10 positions match TRBD1. The germline CDR1 and CDR2 sequences are SGHTA and FQGTGA. The junction had 8 bases not matched to a gene; V was cut back by 6 bases and J by 9 bases. The CDR3 spans 14 residues. This chain's CDR3 is CASRSGTGVGEQFF. The CDR3 DNA is TGTGCCAGCAGATCCGGGACAGGGGTAGGTGAGCAGTTCTTC.

This rearrangement joins TRBV9 to TRBJ2-3, with a weak D call TRBD1 (5 bases). Trimming pared 4 bases from V and 1 base from J, leaving 16 bases between. Looked up from germline, CDR1 is SGDLS and CDR2 is YYNGEE. The CDR3 sequence is 16 residues long. The CDR3 is CASSPRQTLGTDTQYF. DNA for the CDR3: TGTGCCAGCAGCCCAAGACAGACCCTCGGCACAGATACGCAGTATTTT.

V usage is TRBV19 and J usage is TRBJ2-1, with 14 bases identical to TRBD2. Unmatched junction bases numbered 22, after V lost 7 bases and J lost 2 bases. The germline V gene has CDR1 LNHDA and CDR2 SQIVND (reference sequence). The CDR3 extends over 22 amino acids. The CDR3 DNA is TGTGCCAGTACCCGCCGGGACAGGGGACTAGCGGGAGTAAAATTTCCCTACAATGAGCAGTTCTTC. It is translated as CASTRRDRGLAGVKFPYNEQFF.

This clone was counted a single time. V is TRBV10-3 and J is TRBJ2-5; TRBD2 agrees at 10 bases. The germline V gene has CDR1 ENHRY and CDR2 SYGVKD. The CDR3 runs to 16 residues. The trim removed 0 bases at V and 3 bases at J, leaving 4 bases unmatched. The DNA for the CDR3 is TGTGCCATCAGTGAGTCGACAGCGGGAGGGGAAGAGACCCAGTACTTC. This encodes CAISESTAGGEETQYF.

This rearrangement joins TRBV6-5 to TRBJ1-2, with TRBD1 matching 9 bases. The CDR3 runs to 15 residues. Germline trimming cut 10 bases from V and 4 bases from J; bases unmatched to any gene: 13. Germline V gene sequence: CDR1 MNHEY, CDR2 SVGAGI. The CDR3 sequence is CATLSPGQGSYGYTF. CDR3 coding DNA: TGTGCCACCCTATCGCCGGGACAGGGAAGCTATGGCTACACCTTC.